This TCR beta chain was recovered during a study of response to subunit inactivated influenza vaccine listed by TCRdb under 2018. Broadly, across the study: The study used deep quantitative T cell receptor repertoire profiling to track responses to a trivalent subunit inactivated influenza vaccine.

In regard to this clonotype: It lacks a known antigen. Base-call qualities are not available, and no considerably larger clone is one nucleotide away.

CDR1 and CDR2 (LGHDT, YNNKEL) derive from the germline V gene (reference sequence). Trimmed from V: 6 bases; trimmed from J: 6 bases; junction bases lacking a gene match: 11. There are 16 amino acids in the CDR3, from cysteine to phenylalanine inclusive. CDR3 DNA only is kept here, 48 bases in frame from base 1. On the study overall, not on this receptor specifically: The authors suggested that each seasonal influenza vaccination may recruit only a limited number of new T cells.

The library was obtained by RT-PCR. Sequencing used an Illumina HiSeq 2500. TCRdb passed the public sequencing reads through fastp at Q25 and MiXCR, retaining productive beta sequences. Each CDR3 protein gets just one entry, which takes the most common genes and DNA from the rows behind it. This sample holds 650,000 to 800,000 distinct CDR3 sequences; approximately 15% were observed only once. Of the sample, 5.5% to 7% falls within the top ten clones. The clonotype originates from a man aged 45-65 years who received an inactivated influenza vaccine. Donor details come from another sample of the same person, matched by shared clones. In this chain, TRBV3-1 is recombined with TRBJ2-2; 9 central nucleotides agree with TRBD1. The input for sequencing was PBMCs from blood, taken around 14 days before vaccination. The DNA sequence is TGTGCCAGCAGGAACGCGGGGACAGGGTCGGCCGGGGAGCTGTTTTTT. Its translation reads: CASRNAGTGSAGELFF.